This T cell receptor beta chain comes out of a study of blood T cell repertoires in COVID-19. Study background: Spain, Italy and the United States supplied samples that represented acute and convalescent COVID-19. Sources were T cells, B-cell-depleted T cells, or PBMCs; the material itself was cDNA or gDNA.

The CDR3 is 14 amino acids. Germline CDR1 is KGHSH and CDR2 is LQKENI. Trimming cost V 3 bases and J 0 bases, with 9 bases left between them. Original processing notes: Amplification of reference gene primers provided the estimated nucleated cell counts. TCRdb's table, derived via immunoSEQ multiplex PCR, lists solely in-frame clones and lacks some. That table is the source of V, J and clone size, and D and trimming were worked out from the DNA. The sample contains more than 15,000 clones, 75% to 90% of which appear only once. The chain has TRBV18 and TRBJ2-7; D remains ambiguous. The receptor was isolated from a human donor in a cohort sampled during active COVID-19. Sequences were obtained from peripheral blood. In DNA, the CDR3 is TGTGCCAGCTCACCCCCCGTCGGCTCCTACGAGCAGTACTTC. It specifies CASSPPVGSYEQYF. The variable domain in full, with the rest retrieved from reference TRBV18 and TRBJ2-7, is NAGVMQNPRHLVRRRGQEARLRCSPMKGHSHVYWYRQLPEEGLKFMVYLQKENIIDESGMPKERFSAEFPKEGPSILRIQQVVRGDSAAYFCASSPPVGSYEQYFGPGTRLTVT.